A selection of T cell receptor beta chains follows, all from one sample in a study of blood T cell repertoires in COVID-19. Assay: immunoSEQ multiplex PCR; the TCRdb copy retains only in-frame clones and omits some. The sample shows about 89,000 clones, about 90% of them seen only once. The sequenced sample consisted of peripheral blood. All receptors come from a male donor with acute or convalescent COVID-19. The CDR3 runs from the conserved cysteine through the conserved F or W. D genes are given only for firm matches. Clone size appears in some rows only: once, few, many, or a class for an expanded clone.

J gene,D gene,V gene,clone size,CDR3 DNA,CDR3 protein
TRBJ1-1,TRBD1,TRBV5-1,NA,TGCGCCAGCAGCCAAGCAGGACAGGATGAGGCTTTCTTT,CASSQAGQDEAFF
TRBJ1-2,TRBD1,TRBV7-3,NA,TGTGCCAGCGGACAGGGGGCTAACTATGGCTACACCTTC,CASGQGANYGYTF
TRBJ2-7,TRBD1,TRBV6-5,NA,TGTGCCAGCAGTCTACAGGGGTCCCTACGGGAGCAGTACTTC,CASSLQGSLREQYF
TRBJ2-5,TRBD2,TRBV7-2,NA,TGTGCCAGCAGCTTATGGGCGGGGGGCTTCGAGACCCAGTACTTC,CASSLWAGGFETQYF
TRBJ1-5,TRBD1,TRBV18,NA,TGTGCCAGCTCTAGACAGGGGACAGATCAGCCCCAGCATTTT,CASSRQGTDQPQHF
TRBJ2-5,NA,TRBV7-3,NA,TGTGCCAGCAGCCAACTCGGAGGGACCCAGTACTTC,CASSQLGGTQYF
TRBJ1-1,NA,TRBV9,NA,TGTGCCAGCAGCGTAGGGGGCAGGGGAACATCTGAAGCTTTCTTT,CASSVGGRGTSEAFF
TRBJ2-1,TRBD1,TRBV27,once,TGTGCCAGCAGCGTCCCGGGACAGGGGAAATACAATGAGCAGTTCTTC,CASSVPGQGKYNEQFF
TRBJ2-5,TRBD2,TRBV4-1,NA,TGCGCCAGCAGCCAGGGACTAGCGGAAGAGACCCAGTACTTC,CASSQGLAEETQYF
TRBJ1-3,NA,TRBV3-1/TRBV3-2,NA,TGTGCCAGCAGCCAAGTAGTCGGGGGTATTGACACCATATATTTT,CASSQVVGGIDTIYF
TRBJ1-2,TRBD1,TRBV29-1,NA,TGCAGCGTTGATTCGTCCGGGGACAGGAGTAACTATGGCTACACCTTC,CSVDSSGDRSNYGYTF
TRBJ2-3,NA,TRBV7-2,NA,TGTGCCAGCAGCTCCGGGGTAGCGGCAGATACGCAGTATTTT,CASSSGVAADTQYF
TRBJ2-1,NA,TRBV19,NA,TGTGCCAGTAGTCCCCGACCGACCGGGGGTGAGCAGTTCTTC,CASSPRPTGGEQFF
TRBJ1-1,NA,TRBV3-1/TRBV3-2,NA,TGTGCCAGCAGCCAAGATCGTGGGAGCAGGGAAGCTTTCTTT,CASSQDRGSREAFF
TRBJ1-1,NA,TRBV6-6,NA,TGTGCCAGCAGTTACTCTAATTCCCCCGCGGGTTTCTTT,CASSYSNSPAGFF
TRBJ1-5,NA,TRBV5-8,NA,TGTGCCAGCAGCATTGGGGGGTCCCACCGTGGGGCGCCCCAGCATTTT,CASSIGGSHRGAPQHF
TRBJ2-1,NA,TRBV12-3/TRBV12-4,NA,TGTGCCAGCAGTTTAGGTGGCCCCAATGAGCAGTTCTTC,CASSLGGPNEQFF
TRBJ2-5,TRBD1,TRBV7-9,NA,TGTGCCAGCAGCTTGGGACAGACCCAAGAGACCCAGTACTTC,CASSLGQTQETQYF
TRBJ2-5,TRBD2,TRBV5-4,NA,TGTGCCAGCAGCCTGCGACTAGCGGGGGGTATCGAGACCCAGTACTTC,CASSLRLAGGIETQYF
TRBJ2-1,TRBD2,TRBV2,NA,TGTGCCAGCTATTCTCTAACTAGCGGGGGCCCCCGGGAGCAGTTCTTC,CASYSLTSGGPREQFF
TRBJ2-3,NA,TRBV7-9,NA,TGTGCCAGCAGCTTACTAGCGACTGCGGAAACAGATACGCAGTATTTT,CASSLLATAETDTQYF
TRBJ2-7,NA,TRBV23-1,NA,TGCGCCAGCAGACCGACACATTACGAGCAGTACTTC,CASRPTHYEQYF
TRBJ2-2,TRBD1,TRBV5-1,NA,TGCGCCAGCAGCTTGTCAACAGGGGTCGGGGAGCTGTTTTTT,CASSLSTGVGELFF
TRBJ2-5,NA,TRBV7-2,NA,TGTGCCAGCAGCCCCATGCAAGAGACCCAGTACTTC,CASSPMQETQYF